This T cell receptor (beta chain) was captured by sequencing in a study of cytomegalovirus exposure and HLA in healthy donors. About the study: Clustering assigned 70% to 85% of the roughly 400 genotyped donors to the Caucasian-associated ancestry cluster.

For this clone: Its specificity is not known.

Primers included in the PCR were 60 Vbeta and 13 Jbeta primers. The data were produced by immunoSEQ multiplex PCR, yet TCRdb's version contains in-frame clones alone and is incomplete. The data hold a few hundred thousand clones, with roughly four fifths observed a single time. Study-wide results and limits: There were some V segments, including TRBV6-2 and TRBV6-3, excluded as indistinguishable.

The V gene's germline CDR1 is SNHLY and CDR2 FYNNEI. The CDR3 has 14 residues. V dropped 6 bases and J dropped 5; count of bases not matched to a gene: 4. This rearrangement joins TRBV2 to TRBJ1-5, with 10 bases fitting TRBD1. The clonotype was recovered from a girl aged 2 to 9 in good health and CMV-seronegative. The sequenced sample consisted of PBMCs. The CDR3 loop reads CASSRDRGDQPQHF. The CDR3 DNA sequence: TGTGCCAGCAGCAGGGACAGGGGCGATCAGCCCCAGCATTTT.